Below, 14 T cell receptor beta chains from the same sample are listed, as sequenced in a study of cytomegalovirus exposure and HLA in healthy donors. The study ran its PCR with 60 Vbeta and 13 Jbeta primers. This table comes from immunoSEQ multiplex PCR, and its TCRdb copy is limited to in-frame clones, with some not included. The data contain some 200,000 clones, 78% of them seen just once; the ten biggest clones take up less than 3.5%. Material: PBMCs. These receptors were obtained from a female donor in good health and CMV-seronegative.

The chain is built from TRBV10-3 and TRBJ2-1; TRBD1 aligns across 8 bases. Germline V gene data show CDR1 as ENHRY and CDR2 as SYGVKD. The CDR3 contains 16 residues. J lost 5 bases, V lost 0 bases, and 6 bases had no gene match. CDR3 in DNA: TGTGCCATCAGTGAGTCCGGGACAGGCCCGAACAATGAGCAGTTCTTC. Translation gives CAISESGTGPNNEQFF.

The V and J genes are TRBV9 and TRBJ2-2; TRBD2 agrees at 12 bases. Germline CDR1 is SGDLS and CDR2 is YYNGEE. This CDR3 contains 19 residues. V trimming: 4 bases; J trimming: 0 bases; junction bases outside the gene matches: 10. The CDR3 nucleotides read TGTGCCAGCAGCTTTCAGACTAGCGGGGGTTCTGCGAACACCGGGGAGCTGTTTTTT. Amino acids: CASSFQTSGGSANTGELFF.

The rearrangement links TRBV5-8 to TRBJ2-7; 7 nucleotides align to TRBD2. This CDR3 has 14 amino acids. V trimming: 6 bases; J trimming: 2 bases; junction bases outside the gene matches: 8. Per germline, CDR1 SGHTS and CDR2 YDEGEE. In DNA, the CDR3 is TGTGCCAGCACCGTGGGCGGGAGTACCTACGAGCAGTACTTC. Protein sequence: CASTVGGSTYEQYF.

This rearrangement joins TRBV18 to TRBJ2-2; 7 positions match TRBD2. J was trimmed by 4 bases and V by 1 base; bases with no gene match: 6. Germline CDR1 and CDR2: KGHSH and LQKENI. The CDR3 runs to 16 residues. The CDR3: CASSPLAGVTTGELFF. CDR3 sequence (DNA): TGTGCCAGCTCACCACTGGCGGGAGTGACCACCGGGGAGCTGTTTTTT.

The gene calls are TRBV9 and TRBJ2-7; D not certain. CDR1 and CDR2 from the germline V gene are SGDLS and YYNGEE. There are 13 residues in the CDR3. Between the trimmed V and J ends, which lost 2 bases and 0 bases, there was a span of 6 bases. The chain's CDR3 is CASSVGNSYEQYF. CDR3 nucleotide sequence: TGTGCCAGCAGCGTTGGCAACTCCTACGAGCAGTACTTC.

This clone was detected a few times. The chain recombines TRBV7-3 with TRBJ2-2; D may be TRBD1 (6 bases). Germline V gene data show CDR1 as SGHTA and CDR2 as FQGTGA. V lost 5 bases and J lost 6, with 13 bases in between. The CDR3 sequence is 14 residues long. CDR3: CASSLYQGSGELFF. Here the CDR3 DNA reads TGTGCCAGCAGCCTTTACCAGGGGTCCGGGGAGCTGTTTTTT. Based on the CDR3 plus reference TRBV7-3 and TRBJ2-2, the full variable domain is GAGVSQTPSNKVTEKGKYVELRCDPISGHTALYWYRQSLGQGPEFLIYFQGTGAADDSGLPNDRFFAVRPEGSVSTLKIQRTERGDSAVYLCASSLYQGSGELFFGEGSRLTVL.

The chain recombines TRBV9 with TRBJ2-5; D perhaps matches TRBD2 (6 bases). Germline lookup yields CDR1 SGDLS and CDR2 YYNGEE. Trimming pared 2 bases from V and 0 bases from J, leaving 11 bases between. The CDR3 has 15 amino acids. CDR3 loop: CASSVGGTYQETQYF. The CDR3, as DNA: TGTGCCAGCAGCGTCGGCGGGACGTACCAAGAGACCCAGTACTTC.

The genes are TRBV19 and TRBJ2-6; D is possibly TRBD1 (8 bases). CDR1 LNHDA and CDR2 SQIVND come from the germline V gene (reference sequence). This CDR3 comprises 16 residues. The V end lost 7 bases, the J end lost 1 base, and 14 bases lay between the germline ends. The CDR3 loop is CASKTGGASGANVLTF. CDR3 bases: TGTGCCAGTAAAACAGGGGGGGCATCTGGGGCCAACGTCCTGACTTTC.

The V call is TRBV5-4, the J call TRBJ2-1; 7 bases match TRBD1. V lost 5 bases to trimming and J lost 2 bases; unmatched junction nucleotides: 7. Germline CDR1 reads SGHNT; CDR2 reads YYREEE (reference sequence). The CDR3 is 15 residues long. The CDR3 is CASRSQDRPYNEQFF. The CDR3 nucleotides read TGTGCCAGCAGGTCCCAGGACAGGCCCTACAATGAGCAGTTCTTC.

The chain recombines TRBV7-2 with TRBJ2-1; 7 positions agree with TRBD2. Unmatched junction bases numbered 9, after V lost 2 bases and J lost 2 bases. This CDR3 comprises 17 residues. CDR1 is SGHTA and CDR2 is FQGNSA in the germline V gene. The CDR3 nucleotides read TGTGCCAGCAGCTTATCTGGCGGGAGAAATCCCTACAATGAGCAGTTCTTC. Residues: CASSLSGGRNPYNEQFF.

This sequence joins TRBV18 and TRBJ1-2; maybe TRBD1 (5 bases). V was shortened by 3 bases and J by 4 bases, with 15 bases between the two germline ends. The germline V gene has CDR1 KGHSH and CDR2 LQKENI. This CDR3 comprises 15 residues. In DNA form, the CDR3 reads TGTGCCAGCTCACCCTCGGGGGTATTCGTCTATGGCTACACCTTC. Its translation is CASSPSGVFVYGYTF.

V and J are TRBV5-1 and TRBJ1-1, with D maybe TRBD1 (6 bases). Germline V gives CDR1 SGHRS, CDR2 YFSETQ. Trimming cost V 3 bases and J 4 bases, with 10 bases left between them. The CDR3 length is 13 residues. The CDR3 coding sequence is TGCGCCAGCAGCTCGGACAGTCTCACTGAAGCTTTCTTT. This sequence encodes CASSSDSLTEAFF.

The V gene is TRBV11-2, the J gene TRBJ2-3, with 9 bases fitting TRBD2. Germline V gene sequence: CDR1 SGHAT, CDR2 FQNNGV. The CDR3 runs to 20 residues. Unmatched junction bases numbered 14, after V lost 0 bases and J lost 1 base. This CDR3 reads CASSLDALAGFKRGTDTQYF. The CDR3 DNA reads TGTGCCAGCAGCTTAGACGCACTAGCGGGTTTCAAACGGGGCACAGATACGCAGTATTTT.

J is TRBJ1-4 and V is TRBV6-1; the D is unclear. The ends were cut back, 6 bases at V and 5 bases at J, with 16 bases in the middle. Germline assignment: CDR1 MNHNS and CDR2 SASEGT. This CDR3 region has 15 residues. The CDR3 protein is CASRIDVSRNEKLFF. The CDR3 DNA follows: TGTGCCAGCAGGATAGACGTATCTAGGAATGAAAAACTGTTTTTT.